Presented here are 2 T cell receptor beta chains from one specimen sequenced in a study of graft-versus-host responses after intestinal transplantation (dated by TCRdb to about 2021). The library was generated by the immunoSEQ multiplex PCR assay. Held by TCRdb, this immuneACCESS table contains in-frame sequences only and omits some clones. Under half of the omission traces to an unresolved V gene where checked; the cause of the rest is unknown. The sample table shows 20,000 to 25,000 clones, and around 43% are seen once. Of the sample, over 1.3% is held by the ten largest clones. The time point label, read with the paper, signifies: cells obtained before transplantation from donor or recipient. Mixed lymphocyte reactions plated approximately 200,000 CFSE-labeled pre-transplant responders with approximately 200,000 irradiated violet-dye-labeled stimulators and were cultured for 6 days. Source: alloreactive CD8+ T cells from a mixed lymphocyte reaction culture, taken before transplantation. The cell subset or site label of this sample denotes: CFSE-low proliferating T cells sorted from roughly six-day pre-transplant mixed lymphocyte reaction (GvH or HvG direction). The source is a human patient who was an organ donor for intestinal transplantation.

The chain employs TRBV28 and TRBJ1-5; D perhaps matches TRBD1 (6 bases). The germline V and J ends were trimmed by 3 bases and 5 bases, with 11 bases remaining between them. Germline CDR1 is MDHEN and CDR2 is SYDVKM. The CDR3 spans 14 residues. CDR3 in amino acids: CASSFLQGYQPQHF. For the CDR3, the DNA is TGTGCCAGCAGTTTTTTACAGGGCTATCAGCCCCAGCATTTT.

The rearrangement links TRBV30 to TRBJ1-1, with D hard to call. CDR3 length equals 13 residues. V lost 0 bases and J 1 base, leaving 6 bases between the germline ends. From germline, CDR1 is GTSNPN and CDR2 SVGIG (reference sequence). The CDR3 protein is CAWSVHANTEAFF. Written as DNA, the CDR3 is TGTGCCTGGAGTGTACATGCGAACACTGAAGCTTTCTTT.